The clone carrying this TCR beta chain occurred once. Its target is not known. Sequencing used immunoSEQ multiplex PCR; TCRdb keeps in-frame clones, though not all of them. The sample carries a few hundred thousand clones, 96% recorded once. Germline CDR1 MGHDK, CDR2 SYGVNS. V was shortened by 3 bases and J by 12 bases, with 14 bases between the two germline ends. CDR3 length: 12 amino acids. The data stem from a study of shared clonotypes between healthy human individuals. Study-level results: Roughly 5% of naive CD4 clonotypes were shared across several donors.

This clonotype originated in a man aged 30 to 39 in good health. This chain uses TRBV25-1 with TRBJ2-5, with a possible D match to TRBD1 (5 bases). The specimen sequenced was memory CD8+ T cells sorted from blood. The subset: CD45RO+ cells pooled with CCR7-negative TemRA cells. The DNA for the CDR3 is TGTGCCAGCAGTGAGTTCAGCAGGGATAAGTACTTC. This codes for CASSEFSRDKYF.